What follows describes a single TCR beta chain. Unique molecular identifiers featured in how the TCRbeta library was prepared. TCRdb reprocessed the PCR reads via MiXCR and lists one record per CDR3 protein. The sample records some 640,000 distinct CDR3 sequences, approximately 15% being singletons. The CDR3 runs to 16 residues. Trimming took 5 bases from V and 2 from J, leaving 17 bases between them. CDR1 and CDR2 (germline): SNHLY, FYNNEI. The data are from a study of T-cell reconstitution after alpha-beta-depleted transplantation in children. Source: PBMCs from the stem cell graft donor, taken from the stem cell graft. The chain links TRBV2 to TRBJ2-3; no firm D call. This sequence originates from a human donor who donated a stem cell graft to a child with acute myeloid leukemia. For the CDR3, the DNA is TGTGCCAGCAGTCCCCCGGTCCCGGAGAACACAGATACGCAGTATTTT. Translated, it gives CASSPPVPENTDTQYF.